This entry is about one T cell receptor (beta chain). The specificity of this receptor is unknown. Base qualities are missing; no much larger clone stands one base away. The sample comes from a study of technical replicates of blood from a few donors listed by TCRdb under 2017. Taken from cysteine to phenylalanine, the CDR3 has 15 residues. Only the CDR3 region is kept as DNA, spanning 45 bases read in frame from base 1. Germline trimming amounts to 4 bases on V and 11 bases on J, with 9 as the count of junction bases outside the gene matches. CDR1 MNHNS and CDR2 SASEGT are derived from the germline V gene. The receptor library was made with the immunoSEQ multiplex PCR assay. TCRdb limited this immuneACCESS table to in-frame rearrangements with V and J called. A share of clones is missing; checked studies link under half to unresolved V genes, and the rest is unexplained. The sample table shows under 95,000 clones, and 95% to 98% are seen once. The ten largest clones capture approximately 0.15% of the sample.

The chain uses TRBV6-1 and TRBJ2-5; 14 of the junction bases match TRBD2. The sequencing input was T cells isolated from PBMCs. The TCR sequence derives from a human donor in good health. The sequence in DNA is TGTGCCAGCAGTGGACTAGCGGGAGGGCTTGGGGAGCAGTACTTC. It encodes CASSGLAGGLGEQYF.